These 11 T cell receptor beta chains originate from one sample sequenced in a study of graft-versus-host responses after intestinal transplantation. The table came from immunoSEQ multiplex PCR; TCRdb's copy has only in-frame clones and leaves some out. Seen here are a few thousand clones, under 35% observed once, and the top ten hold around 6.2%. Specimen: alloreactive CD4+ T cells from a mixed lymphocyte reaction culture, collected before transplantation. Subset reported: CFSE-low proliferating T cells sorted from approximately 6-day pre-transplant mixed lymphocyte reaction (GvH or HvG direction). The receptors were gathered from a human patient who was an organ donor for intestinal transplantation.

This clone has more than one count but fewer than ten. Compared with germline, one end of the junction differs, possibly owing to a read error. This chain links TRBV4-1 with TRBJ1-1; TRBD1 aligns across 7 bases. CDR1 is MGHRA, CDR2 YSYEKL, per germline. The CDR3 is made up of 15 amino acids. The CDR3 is CASSQVLGTALTGAF. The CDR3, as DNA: TGCGCCAGCAGCCAAGTTCTTGGGACAGCCCTTACAGGAGCCTTT.

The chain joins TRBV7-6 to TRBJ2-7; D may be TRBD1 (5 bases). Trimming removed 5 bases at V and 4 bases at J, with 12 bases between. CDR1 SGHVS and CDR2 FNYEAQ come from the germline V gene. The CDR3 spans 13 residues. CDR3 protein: CASSGNGAYEQYF. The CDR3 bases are TGTGCCAGCAGCGGCAATGGGGCTTACGAGCAGTACTTC.

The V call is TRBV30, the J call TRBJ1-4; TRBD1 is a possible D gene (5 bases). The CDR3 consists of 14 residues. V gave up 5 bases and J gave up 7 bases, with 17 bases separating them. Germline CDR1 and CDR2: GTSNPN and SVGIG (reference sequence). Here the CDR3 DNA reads TGTGCCTGGGGTGCGGGGCTCCCGGGTGAAAAACTGTTTTTT. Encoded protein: CAWGAGLPGEKLFF.

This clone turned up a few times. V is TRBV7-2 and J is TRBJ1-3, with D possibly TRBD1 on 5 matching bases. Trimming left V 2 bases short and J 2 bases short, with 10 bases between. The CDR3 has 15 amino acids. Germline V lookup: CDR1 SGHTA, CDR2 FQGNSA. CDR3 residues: CASSLRQGTGNTIYF. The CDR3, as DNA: TGTGCCAGCAGCTTACGGCAGGGAACTGGAAACACCATATATTTT.

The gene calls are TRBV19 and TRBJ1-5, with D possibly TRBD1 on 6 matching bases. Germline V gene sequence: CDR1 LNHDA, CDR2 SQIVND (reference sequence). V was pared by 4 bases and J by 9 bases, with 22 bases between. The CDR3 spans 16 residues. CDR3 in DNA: TGTGCCAGTAGTAACCCCTTTGGGACACTACGGGGGCCCCAGCATTTT. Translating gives CASSNPFGTLRGPQHF.

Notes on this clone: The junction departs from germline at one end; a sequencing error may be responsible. In DNA form, the CDR3 reads TGTGCCAGCAGCTTGTTCTCGGGCGGGGGGGTCTTC. The encoded protein is CASSLFSGGGVF. This rearrangement joins TRBV5-4 to TRBJ2-1; 9 nucleotides line up with TRBD2. The CDR3 is made up of 12 amino acids. Germline assignment: CDR1 SGHNT and CDR2 YYREEE (reference sequence).

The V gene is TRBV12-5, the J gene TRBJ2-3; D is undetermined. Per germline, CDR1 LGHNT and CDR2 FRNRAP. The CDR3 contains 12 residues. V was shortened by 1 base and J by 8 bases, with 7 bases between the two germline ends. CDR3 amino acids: CASGLEWGTQYF. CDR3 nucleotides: TGTGCTAGTGGTTTGGAGTGGGGTACGCAGTATTTT.

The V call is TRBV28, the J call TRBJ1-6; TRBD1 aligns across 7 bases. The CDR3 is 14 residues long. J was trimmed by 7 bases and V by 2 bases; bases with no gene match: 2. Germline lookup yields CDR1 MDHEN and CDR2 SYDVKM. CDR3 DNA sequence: TGTGCCAGCAGTTTAACAGGGGCGAATTCACCCCTCCACTTT. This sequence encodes CASSLTGANSPLHF.

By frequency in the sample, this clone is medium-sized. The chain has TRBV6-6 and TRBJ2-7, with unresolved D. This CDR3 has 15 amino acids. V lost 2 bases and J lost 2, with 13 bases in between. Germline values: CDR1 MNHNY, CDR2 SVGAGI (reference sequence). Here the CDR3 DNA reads TGTGCCAGCAGTTACCAGTACGCTGAAACCTACGAGCAGTACTTC. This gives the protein CASSYQYAETYEQYF.

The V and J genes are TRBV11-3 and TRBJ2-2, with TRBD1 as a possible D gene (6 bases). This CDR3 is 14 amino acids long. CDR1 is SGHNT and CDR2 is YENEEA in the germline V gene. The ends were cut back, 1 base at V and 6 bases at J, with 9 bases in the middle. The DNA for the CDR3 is TGTGCCAGCAGCTTAGGGGGGCCCGCCGGGGAGCTGTTTTTT. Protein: CASSLGGPAGELFF.

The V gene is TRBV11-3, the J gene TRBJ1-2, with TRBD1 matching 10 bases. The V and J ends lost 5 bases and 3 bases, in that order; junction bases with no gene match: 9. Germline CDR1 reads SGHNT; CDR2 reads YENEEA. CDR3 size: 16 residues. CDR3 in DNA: TGTGCCAGCAGCGCCGCACCGGGACAGGGGCACTATGGCTACACCTTC. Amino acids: CASSAAPGQGHYGYTF.